The next 10 T cell receptor beta chains were all read from a single sample in a study of T cell changes during pregnancy in multiple sclerosis. Sequencing used immunoSEQ multiplex PCR; TCRdb keeps in-frame clones, though not all of them. Of 35,000 to 55,000 clones in the sample, 80% to 95% were seen once. The material was peripheral blood, obtained in the third trimester of pregnancy. All receptors derive from a female donor with multiple sclerosis, enrolled in a pregnancy study.

The chain carries TRBV7-6 and TRBJ2-7; the match to TRBD2 covers 10 bases. CDR3 length: 18 residues. The trim removed 1 base at V and 7 bases at J, leaving 16 bases unmatched. Germline V CDR1 and CDR2: SGHVS, FNYEAQ. The CDR3: CASSLESTWSGRANEQYF. Written as DNA, the CDR3 is TGTGCCAGCAGCTTAGAGAGTACGTGGAGCGGGAGGGCTAATGAGCAGTACTTC.

The genes are TRBV7-2 and TRBJ2-7; TRBD2 agrees at 12 bases. CDR1 is SGHTA, CDR2 FQGNSA, per germline. Trimming at V came to 4 bases and at J to 4 bases, leaving 8 bases not matched to a gene. The CDR3 is made up of 16 amino acids. CDR3: CASSSRTSGIGYEQYF. CDR3 sequence (DNA): TGTGCCAGCAGCTCGCGGACTAGCGGGATAGGGTACGAGCAGTACTTC.

The chain couples TRBV7-2 to TRBJ1-5; D uncertain. Trimming stripped 7 bases from V and 6 bases from J, with 13 bases between. From germline, CDR1 is SGHTA and CDR2 FQGNSA. This CDR3 spans 13 amino acids. The CDR3 reads CASTFRGGQPQHF. The DNA of the CDR3 is TGTGCCAGCACCTTCAGAGGAGGTCAGCCCCAGCATTTT.

The rearrangement joins TRBV10-3 to TRBJ2-1; D is ambiguous. From germline, CDR1 is ENHRY and CDR2 SYGVKD. Trimming shortened V by 5 bases and J by 9 bases, and 11 bases separated the two germline ends. The CDR3 covers 12 residues. CDR3 sequence: CAISPGVPEQFF. CDR3 bases: TGTGCCATCAGTCCGGGTGTCCCTGAGCAGTTCTTC.

This clone was found once. The V gene is TRBV27, the J gene TRBJ1-6; 7 nucleotides line up with TRBD1. Unmatched junction bases numbered 6, after V lost 5 bases and J lost 2 bases. The CDR3 has 16 residues. CDR1 and CDR2 (germline): MNHEY, SMNVEV (reference sequence). The CDR3 DNA sequence: TGTGCCAGCAGTACCCAGACAGGGACCTATAATTCACCCCTCCACTTT. Its translation: CASSTQTGTYNSPLHF.

This chain links TRBV7-8 with TRBJ2-3; D may be TRBD2 (5 bases). The ends were cut back, 5 bases at V and 0 bases at J, with 15 bases in the middle. There are 16 residues in the CDR3. The germline V gene encodes CDR1 SGHVS and CDR2 FQNEAQ. The CDR3 protein is CASSLYTPGSTDTQYF. CDR3 sequence (DNA): TGTGCCAGCAGCCTCTATACCCCGGGGAGCACAGATACGCAGTATTTT.

The chain couples TRBV4-3 to TRBJ2-1; 11 bases match TRBD2. V gave up 3 bases and J gave up 9 bases; unmatched junction bases: 7. The CDR3 totals 15 residues. From germline, CDR1 is LGHNA and CDR2 YSLEER. CDR3 DNA: TGCGCCAGCAGCCATGTTAGCGGGAGGGCTGGTGAGCAGTTCTTC. It codes for CASSHVSGRAGEQFF.

The chain recombines TRBV28 with TRBJ2-6, with 10 bases that match TRBD1. Trimming took 5 bases from V and 0 from J; bases not matched to a gene: 10. Germline V gene data show CDR1 as MDHEN and CDR2 as SYDVKM. This CDR3 region has 19 residues. This chain's CDR3 is CASSRRIRDRGSGANVLTF. The CDR3 DNA is TGTGCCAGCAGTCGGCGCATCCGGGACAGGGGCTCTGGGGCCAACGTCCTGACTTTC.

The V gene is TRBV6-1, the J gene TRBJ1-5; D not certain. The CDR3 has 13 amino acids. V lost 7 bases and J 1 base, leaving 8 bases between the germline ends. Germline CDR1 is MNHNS and CDR2 is SASEGT. This chain's CDR3 is CASTLWSNQPQHF. The CDR3 DNA follows: TGTGCCAGCACCCTATGGAGCAATCAGCCCCAGCATTTT.

V is TRBV27 and J is TRBJ1-2, with TRBD1 as a possible D gene (6 bases). Trimming cost V 6 bases and J 8 bases, with 16 bases left between them. Germline CDR1 MNHEY, CDR2 SMNVEV (reference sequence). This CDR3 contains 13 residues. CDR3 amino acids: CASRKQGRGGYTF. In DNA, the CDR3 is TGTGCCAGCAGGAAACAGGGCAGAGGCGGCTACACCTTC.